This TCR beta chain derives from a study of blood T cell repertoires in COVID-19. Patients at the Seattle site were enrolled during active infection and followed longitudinally. Trimming removed 2 bases from V and 9 bases from J, with 15 bases in between. The CDR3 length is 14 residues. Germline CDR1 is SGHDT and CDR2 is YYEEEE. Measured with immunoSEQ multiplex PCR; TCRdb has only the in-frame clones, and not every one. The sample holds 100,000 to 150,000 clones, around 85% seen once. This chain joins TRBV5-6 and TRBJ2-4; no clear D gene. The receptor comes from a man aged 30 to 39 with COVID-19, enrolled during active disease. What was sequenced was peripheral blood. The CDR3 is CASSFSGRFGIQYF. The CDR3 region has the DNA TGTGCCAGCAGCTTTTCAGGCAGGTTCGGCATTCAGTACTTC.